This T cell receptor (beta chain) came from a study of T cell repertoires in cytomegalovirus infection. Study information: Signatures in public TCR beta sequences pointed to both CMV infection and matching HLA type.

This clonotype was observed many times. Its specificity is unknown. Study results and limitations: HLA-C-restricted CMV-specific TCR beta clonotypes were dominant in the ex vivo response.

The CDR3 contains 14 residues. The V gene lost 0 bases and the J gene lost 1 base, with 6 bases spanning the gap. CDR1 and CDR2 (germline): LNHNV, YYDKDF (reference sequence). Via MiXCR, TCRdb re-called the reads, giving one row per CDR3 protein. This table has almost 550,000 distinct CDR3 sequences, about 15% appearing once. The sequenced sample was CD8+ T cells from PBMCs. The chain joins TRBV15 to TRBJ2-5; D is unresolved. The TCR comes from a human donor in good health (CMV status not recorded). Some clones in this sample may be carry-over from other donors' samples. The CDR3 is CATSRENGQETQYF. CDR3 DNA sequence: TGTGCCACCAGCAGAGAAAACGGCCAAGAGACCCAGTACTTC.